These T cell receptor beta chains were read from a single sample in a study of blood T cell repertoires in COVID-19. Repertoires were generated with immunoSEQ multiplex PCR, while TCRdb's copy carries only in-frame clones and drops some. Of 250,000 to 350,000 clones in the sample, over 75% were seen once. The material sequenced was peripheral blood. The receptors stem from a woman aged 45 to 65 who had recovered from COVID-19. Both conserved end residues are part of each CDR3. Fields, in order: CDR3 DNA, CDR3 protein, clone size, J gene, D gene, V gene. A D gene is named only where the DNA matches it firmly. Only some rows state a clone size, as once, few, many or a class for expanded clones.

TGTGCCAGCAGCCAACCCCCAGGGCAGGGCCAAGAAAAACTGTTTTTT CASSQPPGQGQEKLFF - TRBJ1-4 - TRBV4-2
TGTGCTAGTGGTTTAACTAGCGGGAGTTTCAATGAGCAGTTCTTC CASGLTSGSFNEQFF - TRBJ2-1 TRBD2 TRBV12-5
TGCGCCAGCAGCCATCGAGGACCGGGGGAGACCCAGTACTTC CASSHRGPGETQYF - TRBJ2-5 - TRBV4-3
TGTGCCTGGAGTGAGTCAGGGAGGGATCAGCCCCAGCATTTT CAWSESGRDQPQHF few TRBJ1-5 - TRBV30
TGTGCCAGCAGCCCGGGAAACTCTGGGGCCAACGTCCTGACTTTC CASSPGNSGANVLTF - TRBJ2-6 - TRBV4-2
TGTGCCAGCAGCTCGGGACAGGGGGGGAACACCGGGGAGCTGTTTTTT CASSSGQGGNTGELFF - TRBJ2-2 TRBD1 TRBV7-9
TGTGCCAGCAGCTTAAGTCTACGGGGTAACAGCTCCTACAATGAGCAGTTCTTC CASSLSLRGNSSYNEQFF - TRBJ2-1 - TRBV7-8
TGTGCCAGCAGCTGGAGCGGGGAAACCACTGAAGCTTTCTTT CASSWSGETTEAFF once TRBJ1-1 - TRBV5-5
TGTGCCAGCAGTTACCAGACTAGCGCGAGCACAGATACGCAGTATTTT CASSYQTSASTDTQYF once TRBJ2-3 TRBD2 TRBV28
TGTGCCTGGAGCGGAGCCAGGGCCTATGGCTACACCTTC CAWSGARAYGYTF - TRBJ1-2 - TRBV30